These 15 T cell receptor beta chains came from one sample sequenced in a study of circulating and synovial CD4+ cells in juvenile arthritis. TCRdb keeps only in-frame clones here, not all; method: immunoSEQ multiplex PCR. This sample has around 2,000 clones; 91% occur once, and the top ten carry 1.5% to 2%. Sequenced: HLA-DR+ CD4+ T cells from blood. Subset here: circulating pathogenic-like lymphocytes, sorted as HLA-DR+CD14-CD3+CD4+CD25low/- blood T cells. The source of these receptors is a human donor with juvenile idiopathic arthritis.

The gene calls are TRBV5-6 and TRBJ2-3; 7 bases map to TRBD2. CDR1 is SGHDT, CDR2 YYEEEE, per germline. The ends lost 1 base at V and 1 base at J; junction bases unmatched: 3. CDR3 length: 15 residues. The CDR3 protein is CASSLSSGGTDTQYF. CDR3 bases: TGTGCCAGCAGCTTGTCTAGCGGAGGCACAGATACGCAGTATTTT.

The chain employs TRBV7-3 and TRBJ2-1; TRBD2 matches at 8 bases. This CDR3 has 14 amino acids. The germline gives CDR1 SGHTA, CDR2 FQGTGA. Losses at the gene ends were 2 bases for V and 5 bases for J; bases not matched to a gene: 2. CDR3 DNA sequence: TGTGCCAGCAGCTTAGGACTAGCTAACAATGAGCAGTTCTTC. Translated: CASSLGLANNEQFF.

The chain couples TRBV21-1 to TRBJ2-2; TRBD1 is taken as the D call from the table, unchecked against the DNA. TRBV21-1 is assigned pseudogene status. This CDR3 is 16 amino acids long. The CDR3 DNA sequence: TGTGCCAGCAGCGCCCGGGACAGGGAGGTGACCGGGGAGCTGTTTTTT. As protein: CASSARDREVTGELFF.

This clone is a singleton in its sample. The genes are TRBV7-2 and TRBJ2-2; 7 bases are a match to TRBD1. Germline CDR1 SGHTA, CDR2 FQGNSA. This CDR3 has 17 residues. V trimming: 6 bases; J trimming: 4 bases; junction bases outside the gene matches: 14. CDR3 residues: CASRSSTSGQSTGELFF. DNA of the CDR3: TGTGCCAGCAGGTCTTCGACGTCGGGACAGTCCACCGGGGAGCTGTTTTTT.

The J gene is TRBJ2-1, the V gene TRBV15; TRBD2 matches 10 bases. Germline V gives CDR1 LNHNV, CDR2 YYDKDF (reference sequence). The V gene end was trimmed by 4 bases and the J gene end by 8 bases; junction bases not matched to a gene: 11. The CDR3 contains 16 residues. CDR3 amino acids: CATSKKTSGPTHEQFF. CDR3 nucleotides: TGTGCCACCAGCAAAAAGACTAGCGGGCCAACCCATGAGCAGTTCTTC.

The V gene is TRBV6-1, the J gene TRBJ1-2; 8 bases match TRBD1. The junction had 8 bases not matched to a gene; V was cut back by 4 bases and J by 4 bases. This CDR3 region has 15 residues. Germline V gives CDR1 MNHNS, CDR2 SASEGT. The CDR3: CASSGADRAIYGYTF. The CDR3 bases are TGTGCCAGCAGTGGGGCGGACAGGGCGATCTATGGCTACACCTTC.

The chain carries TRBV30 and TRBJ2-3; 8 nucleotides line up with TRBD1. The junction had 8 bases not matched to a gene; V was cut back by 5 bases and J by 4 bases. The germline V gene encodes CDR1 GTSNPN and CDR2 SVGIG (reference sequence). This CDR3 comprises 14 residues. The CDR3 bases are TGTGCCTGGGCCCCGGGACAGGCTCCAGATACGCAGTATTTT. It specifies CAWAPGQAPDTQYF.

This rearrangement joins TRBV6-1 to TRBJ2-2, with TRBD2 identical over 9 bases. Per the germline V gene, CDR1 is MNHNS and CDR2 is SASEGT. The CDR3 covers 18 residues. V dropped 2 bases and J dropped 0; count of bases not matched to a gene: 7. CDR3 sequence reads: CASSESGLAGPNTGELFF. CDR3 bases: TGTGCCAGCAGTGAATCAGGGCTAGCGGGGCCGAACACCGGGGAGCTGTTTTTT.

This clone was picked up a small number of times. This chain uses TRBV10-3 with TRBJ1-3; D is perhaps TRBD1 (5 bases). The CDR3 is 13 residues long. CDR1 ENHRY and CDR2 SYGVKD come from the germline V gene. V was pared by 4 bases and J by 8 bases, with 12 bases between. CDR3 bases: TGTGCCATCAGTGTGGGCAGGGAGGACACCATATATTTT. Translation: CAISVGREDTIYF.

CDR3 loop: CAWSRGGYTF. CDR3 DNA sequence: TGTGCCTGGAGTCGAGGTGGCTACACCTTC. The V and J genes are TRBV30 and TRBJ1-2; D is ambiguous. The CDR3 has 10 residues. Trimming stripped 2 bases from V and 7 bases from J, with 5 bases between. From germline, CDR1 is GTSNPN and CDR2 SVGIG (reference sequence).

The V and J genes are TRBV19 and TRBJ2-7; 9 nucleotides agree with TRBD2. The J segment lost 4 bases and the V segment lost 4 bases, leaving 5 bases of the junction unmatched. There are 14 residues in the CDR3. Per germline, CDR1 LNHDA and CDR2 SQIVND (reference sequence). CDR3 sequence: CASSRASGVYEQYF. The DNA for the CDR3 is TGTGCCAGTAGTAGAGCTAGCGGGGTTTACGAGCAGTACTTC.

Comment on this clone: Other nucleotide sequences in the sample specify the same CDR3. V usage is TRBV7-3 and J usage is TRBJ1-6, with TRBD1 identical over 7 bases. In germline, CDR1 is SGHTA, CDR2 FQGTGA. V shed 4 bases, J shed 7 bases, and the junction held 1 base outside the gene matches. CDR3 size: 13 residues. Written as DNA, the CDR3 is TGTGCCAGCAGCTCGACAGGGAATTCACCCCTCCACTTT. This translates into CASSSTGNSPLHF.

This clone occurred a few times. The CDR3 region has the DNA TGCGCCAGCAGCTTGGCCGGGAGAGTAAGTTTTGGAGGGAGGGATGAGCAGTTCTTC. Residues: CASSLAGRVSFGGRDEQFF. This chain connects TRBV5-1 to TRBJ2-1, with TRBD2 identical over 7 bases. Trimming at V came to 0 bases and at J to 8 bases, leaving 20 bases not matched to a gene. Germline loops: CDR1 SGHRS, CDR2 YFSETQ. The CDR3 consists of 19 residues.

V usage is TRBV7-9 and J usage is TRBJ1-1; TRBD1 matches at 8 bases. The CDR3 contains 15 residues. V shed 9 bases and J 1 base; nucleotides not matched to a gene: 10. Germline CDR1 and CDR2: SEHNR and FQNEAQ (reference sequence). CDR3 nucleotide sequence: TGTGCCAGTTCCCAGGACAGGGTCCAGAACACTGAAGCTTTCTTT. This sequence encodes CASSQDRVQNTEAFF.

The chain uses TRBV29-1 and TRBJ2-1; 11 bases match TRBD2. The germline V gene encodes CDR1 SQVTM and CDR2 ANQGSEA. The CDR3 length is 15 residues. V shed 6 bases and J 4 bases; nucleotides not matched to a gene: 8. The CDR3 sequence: CSVALLAGGYNEQFF. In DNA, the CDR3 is TGCAGCGTCGCCCTCCTAGCGGGAGGATACAATGAGCAGTTCTTC.